One and the same sample provided the 27 T cell receptor beta chains below, sequenced in a study of T cells in Graves' hyperthyroidism and ophthalmopathy (dated by TCRdb to between 2017 and 2020). Library preparation employed multiplex PCR. The sequencer listed for this sample is Illumina HiSeq 2000. The TCR beta CDR3 regions were amplified from the RNA transcripts. The first round of RT-PCR for the TCR CDR3 was performed with the HTBI primer set and the Qiagen OneStep RT-PCR kit. TCRdb redid the processing of the public reads, applying fastp at Q25 and MiXCR, and retained in-frame beta chains. Entries that share a CDR3 protein sequence are merged under the most common genes and DNA. Counted in this sample were more than 550,000 distinct CDR3 sequences; over 40% of them appeared once. The ten top clones hold less than 9% of the sample. Input material: peripheral blood or thyroid tissue (not recorded which). The receptor source for this set is an adult man with Graves' disease, either hyperthyroidism or ophthalmopathy (not recorded which).

This clonotype came up many times. The junction shows a germline mismatch at one end, possibly a read error. The rearrangement uses TRBV6-6 and TRBJ1-6; D remains ambiguous. The CDR3 runs to 11 residues. Germline V gene sequence: CDR1 MNHNY, CDR2 SVGAGI (reference sequence). CDR3: CASTDGSALHF. In DNA, the CDR3 is TGTGCCAGCACCGACGGTTCAGCCCTCCACTTT.

The chain links TRBV6-1 to TRBJ2-7, with 9 bases aligning to TRBD1. The germline CDR1 and CDR2 sequences are MNHNS and SASEGT. The trim removed 6 bases at V and 4 bases at J, leaving 4 bases unmatched. The CDR3 is 13 residues long. CDR3 in DNA: TGTGCCAGCAGAGGGACAGGGTTTTACGAGCAGTACTTC. Residues: CASRGTGFYEQYF.

This clonotype came up a few times. This chain joins TRBV20-1 and TRBJ1-5; 7 bases match TRBD1. The V and J ends lost 0 bases and 5 bases, in that order; junction bases with no gene match: 1. This CDR3 has 13 residues. CDR1 and CDR2 from the germline V gene are DFQATT and SNEGSKA (reference sequence). The CDR3 DNA sequence: TGCAGTGCTAGAGAGACAGGGTATCAGCCCCAGCATTTT. Protein sequence: CSARETGYQPQHF.

This clonotype was seen just once. No conserved phenylalanine or tryptophan is present at the end of the CDR3, so a read error is the likely explanation. The DNA is omitted, as the CDR3 cannot be located on it reliably, and the CDR3 follows TCRdb's listing. This chain connects TRBV2 to TRBJ2-7; the table gives TRBD1 as D, unverified against the DNA. CDR1 is SNHLY, CDR2 FYNNEI, per germline. The CDR3 length equals 8 residues, ends included. This CDR3 reads CASSEAGQ.

This clonotype was observed a handful of times. This chain connects TRBV3-1 to TRBJ2-5; 9 bases align to TRBD2. Trimming took 1 base from V and 5 from J; bases not matched to a gene: 8. Germline loops: CDR1 LGHDT, CDR2 YNNKEL (reference sequence). The CDR3 covers 16 residues. This chain's CDR3 is CASSQGSGSLVETQYF. The CDR3 nucleotides read TGTGCCAGCAGCCAAGGTAGCGGGAGTCTCGTGGAGACCCAGTACTTC.

Remarks on this clonotype: This is likely a read error, given that the CDR3 carries no conserved phenylalanine or tryptophan at its end. The chain couples TRBV15 to TRBJ1-1, with a possible D match to TRBD1 (5 bases). The ends were cut back, 4 bases at V and 7 bases at J, with 13 bases in the middle. CDR3 length equals 13 residues. CDR1 and CDR2 (germline): LNHNV, YYDKDF (reference sequence). The CDR3 spells CATSTFRGSEAFL. Written as DNA, the CDR3 is TGTGCCACCAGCACATTCCGGGGCAGTGAAGCTTTCCTT.

This clonotype showed up many times. The CDR3 spells CARGGQRNTGELFF. The CDR3 coding sequence is TGTGCCAGGGGGGGACAAAGGAACACCGGGGAGCTGTTTTTT. The chain has TRBV2 and TRBJ2-2; D tentatively reads TRBD1 or TRBD2 (6 bases each). CDR3 size: 14 residues. Germline CDR1 is SNHLY and CDR2 is FYNNEI. The V and J ends lost 9 bases and 1 base respectively, with 12 bases between them.

Concerning this clonotype: This sequence may be a read error, since a much larger clone differs from it by one base. This rearrangement joins TRBV7-9 to TRBJ2-5; no firm D call. The CDR3 contains 14 residues. In germline, CDR1 is SEHNR, CDR2 FQNEAQ (reference sequence). V was shortened by 5 bases and J by 9 bases, with 19 bases between the two germline ends. The CDR3 reads CASSADVQPESQYF. CDR3 coding DNA: TGTGCCAGCAGCGCAGACGTCCAGCCGGAGTCCCAGTACTTC.

The sample holds a few counts of this clonotype. The V call is TRBV20-1, the J call TRBJ2-7, with D maybe TRBD1 (7 bases). Germline V gene lookup returns CDR1 DFQATT and CDR2 SNEGSKA (reference sequence). V gave up 0 bases and J gave up 6 bases, with 18 bases separating them. The CDR3 covers 15 residues. CDR3 in DNA: TGCAGTGCTAGAGATCCCATACAGGGGAGGTCCGAGCAGTACTTC. Protein: CSARDPIQGRSEQYF.

The chain combines TRBV29-1 with TRBJ2-7; 7 positions match TRBD1. The junction had 4 bases not matched to a gene; V was cut back by 8 bases and J by 3 bases. This CDR3 is 11 amino acids long. Germline values: CDR1 SQVTM, CDR2 ANQGSEA. CDR3 sequence: CSRDSLYEQYF. The CDR3 bases are TGCAGCCGGGACAGCCTCTACGAGCAGTACTTC.

This clonotype was found a few times. It may be a read error: a sequence one base away is much more abundant. The gene calls are TRBV29-1 and TRBJ1-3, with unresolved D. Germline assignment: CDR1 SQVTM and CDR2 ANQGSEA. The CDR3 runs to 13 residues. V was shortened by 1 base and J by 0 bases, with 4 bases between the two germline ends. CDR3 protein: CSVEGSSGNTIYF. The CDR3 DNA follows: TGCAGCGTTGAAGGCAGCTCTGGAAACACCATATATTTT.

This rearrangement joins TRBV19 to TRBJ1-1; D uncertain. The ends were cut back, 2 bases at V and 1 base at J, with 8 bases in the middle. This CDR3 spans 14 amino acids. CDR1 and CDR2 from the germline V gene are LNHDA and SQIVND (reference sequence). The CDR3: CASSIHQSNTEAFF. The CDR3 region has the DNA TGTGCCAGTAGTATACATCAGTCGAACACTGAAGCTTTCTTT.

About this clonotype: Just one base apart from a much larger clone, this may be a read error. The CDR3 reads CASSGRQTYEQYF. The CDR3 DNA reads as TGTGCCAGCAGTGGACGACAGACCTACGAGCAGTACTTC. The chain combines TRBV2 with TRBJ2-7; maybe TRBD1 (5 bases). This CDR3 is 13 amino acids long. CDR1 is SNHLY, CDR2 FYNNEI, per germline. Trimming took 4 bases from V and 2 from J, leaving 9 bases between them.

The chain couples TRBV2 to TRBJ1-4; 9 bases are a match to TRBD1. Germline V lookup: CDR1 SNHLY, CDR2 FYNNEI. The CDR3 runs to 15 residues. With 9 bases clipped from V and 3 bases from J, the junction kept 8 bases outside the gene matches. CDR3 residues: CASSNHRGPNEKLFF. The CDR3 coding sequence is TGTGCCAGTAGTAATCACAGGGGGCCTAATGAAAAACTGTTTTTT.

This rearrangement joins TRBV19 to TRBJ1-5; 10 bases are a match to TRBD1. V was clipped by 1 base and J by 12 bases; unmatched bases: 12. CDR1 and CDR2 (germline): LNHDA, SQIVND (reference sequence). The CDR3 contains 16 residues. The CDR3 bases are TGTGCCAGTAGTATAGCCGCCGGGACAGGGGCCCTATTCCAGCATTTT. Translation gives CASSIAAGTGALFQHF.

The chain employs TRBV15 and TRBJ2-7; weak D call: TRBD1 (6 bases). Trimming stripped 10 bases from V and 1 base from J, with 11 bases between. Germline CDR1 is LNHNV and CDR2 is YYDKDF (reference sequence). The CDR3 sequence is 12 residues long. The DNA of the CDR3 is TGTGCCAGCAGGGACACGTCCTACGAGCAGTACTTC. This codes for CASRDTSYEQYF.

This clonotype was seen a handful of times. The V and J genes are TRBV5-1 and TRBJ1-2; the match to TRBD1 covers 11 bases. The V and J ends lost 2 bases and 6 bases, in that order; junction bases with no gene match: 6. This CDR3 spans 15 amino acids. Germline V gene lookup returns CDR1 SGHRS and CDR2 YFSETQ. The CDR3 reads CASSLGQGAIDGYTF. CDR3 nucleotides: TGCGCCAGCAGCTTAGGACAGGGGGCGATAGATGGCTACACCTTC.

The J gene is TRBJ1-2, the V gene TRBV12-3 or TRBV12-4; the D gene is possibly TRBD1 (5 bases). Trimming took off 7 bases at V and 4 bases at J, with 16 bases between the two ends. The CDR3 contains 14 residues. CDR3 loop: CASTRRGVFYGYTF. DNA of the CDR3: TGTGCCAGCACTCGGCGAGGGGTTTTCTATGGCTACACCTTC.

Concerning this clonotype: A much larger clone lies one base from this, so it may be a read error. V usage is TRBV7-9 and J usage is TRBJ1-5; tentative D call: TRBD2 (6 bases). The J call is doubtful: the DNA matches TRBJ2-3 better. Germline CDR1 is SEHNR and CDR2 is FQNEAQ (reference sequence). The CDR3 extends over 15 amino acids. CDR3 in amino acids: CASSLRRDSNQPQYF. CDR3 DNA sequence: TGTGCCAGCAGCTTGAGGCGGGATAGCAATCAGCCCCAGTATTTT.

Concerning this clonotype: This sequence may be a read error, since a much larger clone differs from it by one base. In DNA form, the CDR3 reads TGCAGCGTTGCCGGGACAGGGGGCATAGAGCAGTACTTC. Encoded protein: CSVAGTGGIEQYF. The rearrangement links TRBV29-1 to TRBJ2-7; 12 bases line up with TRBD1. The CDR3 is made up of 13 amino acids. Germline V CDR1 and CDR2: SQVTM, ANQGSEA. The V and J ends lost 4 bases and 7 bases, in that order; junction bases with no gene match: 5.

Concerning this clonotype itself: This sequence may be a read error, since a much larger clone differs from it by one base. This CDR3 is missing its conserved last phenylalanine or tryptophan, likely due to a read error. This chain links TRBV6-5 with TRBJ1-1; D perhaps matches TRBD1 (6 bases). V was clipped by 5 bases and J by 4 bases, with 11 bases between them. The length of the CDR3 is 13 residues. Germline V gives CDR1 MNHEY, CDR2 SVGAGI. CDR3: CASSMTGPTEAFL. CDR3 nucleotides: TGTGCCAGCAGTATGACAGGCCCCACTGAAGCTTTCCTT.

This clonotype has ten or more counts. In DNA form, the CDR3 reads TGCAGCGTTGAAGATTTTGGGGGTAACTATGGCTACACCTTC. Protein sequence: CSVEDFGGNYGYTF. The chain is built from TRBV29-1 and TRBJ1-2, with D possibly TRBD1 on 5 matching bases. The CDR3 loop spans 14 amino acids. With 0 bases removed from V and 1 base from J, the gap between germline ends came to 9 bases. The germline CDR1 and CDR2 sequences are SQVTM and ANQGSEA.

The rearrangement joins TRBV15 to TRBJ1-4; 7 positions agree with TRBD1. The length of the CDR3 is 12 residues. The germline CDR1 and CDR2 sequences are LNHNV and YYDKDF (reference sequence). Trimming removed 11 bases from V and 6 bases from J; junction bases left unmatched: 6. The CDR3 protein is CASHQGDEKLFF. The DNA for the CDR3 is TGTGCCTCGCATCAGGGGGATGAAAAACTGTTTTTT.

This chain uses TRBV2 with TRBJ2-3; 9 nucleotides align to TRBD1. The CDR3 has 12 residues. Losses at the gene ends were 8 bases for V and 7 bases for J; bases not matched to a gene: 4. Germline V gene sequence: CDR1 SNHLY, CDR2 FYNNEI. This chain's CDR3 is CASGDRVHTQYF. The CDR3 DNA sequence: TGTGCCAGCGGGGACAGGGTGCATACGCAGTATTTT.

J is TRBJ2-7 and V is TRBV7-2, with TRBD2 matching over 7 bases. V shed 1 base and J 2 bases; nucleotides not matched to a gene: 5. The CDR3 runs 15 residues. Germline assignment: CDR1 SGHTA and CDR2 FQGNSA. Here the CDR3 reads CASSLEGGRAYEQYF. The CDR3 region has the DNA TGTGCCAGCAGCTTAGAGGGAGGGCGGGCCTACGAGCAGTACTTC. The whole variable domain, remainder taken from reference TRBV7-2 and TRBJ2-7, is GAGVSQSPSNKVTEKGKDVELRCDPISGHTALYWYRQSLGQGLEFLIYFQGNSAPDKSGLPSDRFSAERTGGSVSTLTIQRTQQEDSAVYLCASSLEGGRAYEQYFGPGTRLTVT.

This chain uses TRBV5-1 with TRBJ2-7; TRBD2 matches at 14 bases. There are 15 residues in the CDR3. Germline V lookup: CDR1 SGHRS, CDR2 YFSETQ. V gave up 7 bases and J gave up 6 bases; unmatched junction bases: 9. In DNA, the CDR3 is TGCGCCAGCGGCTCCGGGACTAGCGGGAGTGTCGAGCAGTACTTC. Amino acid sequence: CASGSGTSGSVEQYF.

V gene TRBV9 combines with J gene TRBJ1-5; D gene unclear. Looked up from germline, CDR1 is SGDLS and CDR2 is YYNGEE. This CDR3 has 22 amino acids. V was cut by 0 bases and J by 0 bases, with 28 bases left in between. Here the CDR3 reads CASSVVFSSGCMADCSNQPQHF. For the CDR3, the DNA is TGTGCCAGCAGCGTAGTTTTCTCGAGTGGGTGTATGGCAGACTGTAGCAATCAGCCCCAGCATTTT.